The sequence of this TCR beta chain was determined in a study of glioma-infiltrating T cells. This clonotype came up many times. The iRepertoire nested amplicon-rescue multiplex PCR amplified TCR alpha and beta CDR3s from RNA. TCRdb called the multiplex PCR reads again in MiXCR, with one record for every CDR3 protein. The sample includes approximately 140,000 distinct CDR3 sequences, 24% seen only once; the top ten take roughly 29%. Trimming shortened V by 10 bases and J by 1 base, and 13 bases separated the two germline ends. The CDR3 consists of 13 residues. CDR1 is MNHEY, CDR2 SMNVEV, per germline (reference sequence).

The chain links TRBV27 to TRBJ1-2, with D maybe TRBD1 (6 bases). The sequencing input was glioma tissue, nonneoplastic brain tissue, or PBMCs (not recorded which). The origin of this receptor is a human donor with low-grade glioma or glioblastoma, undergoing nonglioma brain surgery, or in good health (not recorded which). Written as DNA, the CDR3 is TGTGCCACTGCGGGACAAGATAACTATGGCTACACCTTC. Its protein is CATAGQDNYGYTF.